This T cell receptor (beta chain) was captured in a study of regulatory T cells in long-lasting Graves disease. Study at large: Graves' patients who were just diagnosed had used antithyroid drugs for under 3 months. Study-level findings and limits: Persistent patients shared 2,741 public clonotypes among themselves. Newly diagnosed patients shared fewer, at roughly 1,000.

This clonotype was counted at least ten times. Its matching antigen is unknown. Noted time point: newly diagnosed GD, antithyroid drugs for less than 3 months. RNA isolated from PBMCs was used to make the TCR library. Arm-PCR of CDR3 regions and iRepertoire HTBI primers were used to build TCR beta libraries. Each CDR3 protein is one row after TCRdb ran MiXCR on the multiplex PCR reads. The sample consists of 400,000 to 450,000 distinct CDR3 sequences, 16% of them appearing once. Germline values: CDR1 SNHLY, CDR2 FYNNEI. The CDR3 has 14 residues. V lost 5 bases and J 4 bases, leaving 11 bases between the germline ends. These data are also associated with another study on T cells in Graves' hyperthyroidism and ophthalmopathy. Turning to that study: When ophthalmopathy did not progress within 18 months, Graves' hyperthyroidism was considered stable. The primer set for the first-round RT-PCR of the TCR CDR3 was HTBI.

Material: peripheral blood mononuclear cells (PBMCs), obtained at new diagnosis, from a patient treated with antithyroid drugs. The V gene is TRBV2, the J gene TRBJ2-2; D not certain. The TCR sequence derives from a young woman with Graves disease. The CDR3 sequence: CASSLVQPTGELFF. The CDR3 bases are TGTGCCAGCAGTCTAGTTCAGCCCACCGGGGAGCTGTTTTTT.